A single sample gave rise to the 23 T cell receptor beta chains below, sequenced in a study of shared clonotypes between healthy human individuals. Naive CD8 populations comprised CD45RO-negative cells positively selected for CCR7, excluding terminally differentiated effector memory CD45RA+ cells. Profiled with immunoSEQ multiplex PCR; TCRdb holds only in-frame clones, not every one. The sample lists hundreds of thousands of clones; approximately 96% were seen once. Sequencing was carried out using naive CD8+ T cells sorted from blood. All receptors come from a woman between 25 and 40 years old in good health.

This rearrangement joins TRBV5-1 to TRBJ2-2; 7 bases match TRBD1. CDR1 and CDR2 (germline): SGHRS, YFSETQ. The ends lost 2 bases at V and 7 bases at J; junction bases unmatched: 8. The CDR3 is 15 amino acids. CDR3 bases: TGCGCCAGCAGCTTCGAGGGACAGTGGATCGGGGAGCTGTTTTTT. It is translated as CASSFEGQWIGELFF. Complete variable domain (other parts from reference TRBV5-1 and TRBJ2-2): KAGVTQTPRYLIKTRGQQVTLSCSPISGHRSVSWYQQTPGQGLQFLFEYFSETQRNKGNFPGRFSGRQFSNSRSEMNVSTLELGDSALYLCASSFEGQWIGELFFGEGSRLTVL.

In DNA form, the CDR3 reads TGTGCCAGCAGTTTCGGGGCTCCGAGGTACTTC. This sequence encodes CASSFGAPRYF. The J gene is TRBJ2-7, the V gene TRBV28, with D perhaps being TRBD1 or TRBD2 (5 bases each). V lost 3 bases to trimming and J lost 12 bases, with 12 bases between them. The length of the CDR3 is 11 residues. Per the germline V gene, CDR1 is MDHEN and CDR2 is SYDVKM.

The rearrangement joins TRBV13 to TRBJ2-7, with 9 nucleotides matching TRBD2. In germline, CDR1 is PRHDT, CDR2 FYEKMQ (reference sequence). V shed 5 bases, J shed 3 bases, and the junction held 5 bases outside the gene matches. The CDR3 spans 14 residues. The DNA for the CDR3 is TGTGCCAGCAGCCTAAGACTAGCGGACTACGAGCAGTACTTC. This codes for CASSLRLADYEQYF.

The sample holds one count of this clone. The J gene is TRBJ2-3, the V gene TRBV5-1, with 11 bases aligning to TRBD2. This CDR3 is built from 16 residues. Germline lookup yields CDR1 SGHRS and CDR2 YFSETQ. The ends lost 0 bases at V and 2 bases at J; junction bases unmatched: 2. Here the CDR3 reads CASSLGLAGTTDTQYF. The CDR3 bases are TGCGCCAGCAGCTTGGGACTAGCGGGAACCACAGATACGCAGTATTTT.

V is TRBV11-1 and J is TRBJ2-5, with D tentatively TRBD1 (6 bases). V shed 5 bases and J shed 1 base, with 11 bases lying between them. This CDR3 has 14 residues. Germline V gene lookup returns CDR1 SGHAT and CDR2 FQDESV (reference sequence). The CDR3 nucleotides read TGTGCCAGCAGCCTTCCGGACAGCCAAGAGACCCAGTACTTC. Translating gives CASSLPDSQETQYF.

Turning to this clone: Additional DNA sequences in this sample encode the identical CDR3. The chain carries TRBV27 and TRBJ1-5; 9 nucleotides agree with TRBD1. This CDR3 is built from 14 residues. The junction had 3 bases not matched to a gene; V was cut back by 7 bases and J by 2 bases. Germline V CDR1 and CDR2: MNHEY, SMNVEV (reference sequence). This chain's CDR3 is CASTRTGGNQPQHF. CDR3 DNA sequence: TGTGCCAGCACCCGGACAGGGGGCAATCAGCCCCAGCATTTT.

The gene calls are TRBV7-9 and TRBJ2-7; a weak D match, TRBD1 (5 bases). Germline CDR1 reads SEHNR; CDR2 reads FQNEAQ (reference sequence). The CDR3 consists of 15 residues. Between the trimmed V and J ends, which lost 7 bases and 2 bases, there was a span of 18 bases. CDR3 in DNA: TGTGCCAGCACCCTTGGGGCGGAAACCACCTACGAGCAGTACTTC. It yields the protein CASTLGAETTYEQYF.

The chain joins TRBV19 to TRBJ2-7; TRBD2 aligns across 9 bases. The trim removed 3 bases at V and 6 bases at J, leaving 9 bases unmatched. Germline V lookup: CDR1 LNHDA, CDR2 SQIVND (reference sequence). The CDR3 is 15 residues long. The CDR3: CASSIHLAGPIEQYF. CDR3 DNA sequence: TGTGCCAGTAGTATTCACCTAGCGGGACCTATCGAGCAGTACTTC.

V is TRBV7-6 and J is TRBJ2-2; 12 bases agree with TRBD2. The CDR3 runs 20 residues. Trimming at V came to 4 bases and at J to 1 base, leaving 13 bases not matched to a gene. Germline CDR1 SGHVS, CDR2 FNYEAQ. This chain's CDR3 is CASSWTSGNPLAGNTGELFF. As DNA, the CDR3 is TGTGCCAGCAGCTGGACTAGCGGGAACCCTCTGGCAGGGAACACCGGGGAGCTGTTTTTT.

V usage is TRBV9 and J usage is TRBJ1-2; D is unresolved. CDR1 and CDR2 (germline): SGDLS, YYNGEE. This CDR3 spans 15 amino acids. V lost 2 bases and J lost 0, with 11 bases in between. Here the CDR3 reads CASSVSWGSNYGYTF. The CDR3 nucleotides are TGTGCCAGCAGCGTGTCCTGGGGATCTAACTATGGCTACACCTTC.

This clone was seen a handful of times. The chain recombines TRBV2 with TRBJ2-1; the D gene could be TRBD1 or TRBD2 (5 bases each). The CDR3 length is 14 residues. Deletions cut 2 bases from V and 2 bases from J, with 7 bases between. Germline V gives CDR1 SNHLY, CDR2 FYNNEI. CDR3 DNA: TGTGCCAGCAGTGAACAGGGACCCTACAATGAGCAGTTCTTC. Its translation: CASSEQGPYNEQFF. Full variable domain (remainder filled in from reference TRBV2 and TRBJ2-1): EPEVTQTPSHQVTQMGQEVILRCVPISNHLYFYWYRQILGQKVEFLVSFYNNEISEKSEIFDDQFSVERPDGSNFTLKIRSTKLEDSAMYFCASSEQGPYNEQFFGPGTRLTVL.

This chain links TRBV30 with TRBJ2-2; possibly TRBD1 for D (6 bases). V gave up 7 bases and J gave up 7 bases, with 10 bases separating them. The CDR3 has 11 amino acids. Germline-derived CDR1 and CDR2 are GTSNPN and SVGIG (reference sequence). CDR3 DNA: TGTGCCTTGGACAGTCACGGGGAGCTGTTTTTT. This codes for CALDSHGELFF.

CDR3 region: CASSYMGGSYEQYF. The CDR3 nucleotides read TGTGCCAGCAGTTACATGGGGGGGTCCTACGAGCAGTACTTC. This chain uses TRBV25-1 with TRBJ2-7, with TRBD2 matching 7 bases. Germline V gives CDR1 MGHDK, CDR2 SYGVNS. The CDR3 is 14 residues long. Trimming took 5 bases from V and 1 from J; bases not matched to a gene: 5.

The CDR3 spells CASSRLAGGGNEQFF. The CDR3 nucleotides are TGTGCCAGCAGCCGGCTAGCGGGAGGAGGCAATGAGCAGTTCTTC. This chain joins TRBV9 and TRBJ2-1, with 11 bases fitting TRBD2. The CDR3 is made up of 15 amino acids. CDR1 and CDR2 (germline): SGDLS, YYNGEE. Trimming took 4 bases from V and 6 from J; bases not matched to a gene: 6. The whole variable domain, filled in from reference TRBV9 and TRBJ2-1, reads DSGVTQTPKHLITATGQRVTLRCSPRSGDLSVYWYQQSLDQGLQFLIQYYNGEERAKGNILERFSAQQFPDLHSELNLSSLELGDSALYFCASSRLAGGGNEQFFGPGTRLTVL.

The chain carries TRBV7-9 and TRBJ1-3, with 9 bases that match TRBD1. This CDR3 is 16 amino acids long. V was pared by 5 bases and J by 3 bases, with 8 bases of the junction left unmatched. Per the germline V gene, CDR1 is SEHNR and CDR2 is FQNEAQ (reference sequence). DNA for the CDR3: TGTGCCAGCAGCCTACAGGGGGCGGAAGGTGGAAACACCATATATTTT. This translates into CASSLQGAEGGNTIYF.

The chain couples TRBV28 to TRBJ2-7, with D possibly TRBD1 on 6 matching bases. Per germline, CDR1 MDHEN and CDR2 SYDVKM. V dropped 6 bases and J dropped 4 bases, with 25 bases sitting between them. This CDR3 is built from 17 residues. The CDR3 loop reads CASSHNQQGSKKYEQYF. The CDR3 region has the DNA TGTGCCAGCAGCCATAATCAACAGGGTAGCAAGAAATACGAGCAGTACTTC.

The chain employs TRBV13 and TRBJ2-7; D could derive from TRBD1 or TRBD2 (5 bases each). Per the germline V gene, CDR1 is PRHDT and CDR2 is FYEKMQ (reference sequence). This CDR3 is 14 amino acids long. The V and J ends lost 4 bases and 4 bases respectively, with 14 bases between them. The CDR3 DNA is TGTGCCAGCAGCTCCAGGGACGCCAATTACGAGCAGTACTTC. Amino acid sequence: CASSSRDANYEQYF.

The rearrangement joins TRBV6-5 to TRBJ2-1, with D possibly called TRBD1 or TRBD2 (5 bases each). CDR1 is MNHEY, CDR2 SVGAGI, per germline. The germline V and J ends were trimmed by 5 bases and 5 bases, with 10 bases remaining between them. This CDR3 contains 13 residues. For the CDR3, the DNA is TGTGCCAGCAGTAGCCGGGGCAACAATGAGCAGTTCTTC. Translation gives CASSSRGNNEQFF.

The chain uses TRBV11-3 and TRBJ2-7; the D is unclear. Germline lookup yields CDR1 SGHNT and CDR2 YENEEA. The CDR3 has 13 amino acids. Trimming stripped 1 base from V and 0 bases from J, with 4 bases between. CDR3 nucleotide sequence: TGTGCCAGCAGCTTAGGTAACTCCTACGAGCAGTACTTC. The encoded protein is CASSLGNSYEQYF.

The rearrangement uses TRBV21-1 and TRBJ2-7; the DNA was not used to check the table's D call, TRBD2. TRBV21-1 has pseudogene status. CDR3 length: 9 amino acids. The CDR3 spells CASSPLEDF. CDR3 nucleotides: TGTGCCAGCAGCCCTCTTGAGGACTTC.

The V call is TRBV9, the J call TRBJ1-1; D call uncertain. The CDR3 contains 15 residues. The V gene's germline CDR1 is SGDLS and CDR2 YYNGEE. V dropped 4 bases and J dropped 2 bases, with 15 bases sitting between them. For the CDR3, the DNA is TGTGCCAGCAGCCCCCGCCAGGATACAAACACTGAAGCTTTCTTT. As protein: CASSPRQDTNTEAFF. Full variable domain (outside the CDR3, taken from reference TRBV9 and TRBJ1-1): DSGVTQTPKHLITATGQRVTLRCSPRSGDLSVYWYQQSLDQGLQFLIQYYNGEERAKGNILERFSAQQFPDLHSELNLSSLELGDSALYFCASSPRQDTNTEAFFGQGTRLTVV.

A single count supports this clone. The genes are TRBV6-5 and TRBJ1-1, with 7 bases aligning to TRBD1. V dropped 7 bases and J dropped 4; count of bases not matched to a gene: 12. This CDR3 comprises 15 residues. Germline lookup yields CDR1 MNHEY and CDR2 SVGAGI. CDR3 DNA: TGTGCCAGCATCTACGGGGCAGGGGGAGTCACTGAAGCTTTCTTT. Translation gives CASIYGAGGVTEAFF.

CDR3 bases: TGTGCCAGCAGCTCGCAACAGATCGTCGGAAACTATGGCTACACCTTC. It encodes CASSSQQIVGNYGYTF. The chain has TRBV7-8 and TRBJ1-2; D not resolved. Trimming shortened V by 4 bases and J by 2 bases, and 17 bases separated the two germline ends. From germline, CDR1 is SGHVS and CDR2 FQNEAQ. The CDR3 has 16 amino acids.